These T cell receptor beta chains were read from a single sample in a study of blood T cell repertoires in COVID-19. Here immunoSEQ multiplex PCR was the method, and the copy in TCRdb shows in-frame clones only, minus some. Among 100,000 to 150,000 clones listed, roughly four fifths were seen once. The sequenced sample was peripheral blood. The receptors were gathered from a woman between 45 and 60 years old with acute or convalescent COVID-19. The CDR3 runs from the conserved cysteine through the conserved F or W. Fields, in order: D gene, J gene, V gene, clone size, CDR3 protein, CDR3 DNA. A D gene is named only where the DNA matches it firmly. Rows may omit the clone size; those that give it use once, few, many or a size class.

D: NA
J: TRBJ2-7
V: TRBV25-1
size: NA
CDR3: CASRRGSPSSEQYF
DNA: TGTGCCAGCCGGAGAGGCAGCCCTTCCTCCGAGCAGTACTTC

D: TRBD2
J: TRBJ2-5
V: TRBV11-2
size: NA
CDR3: CASSLNPSLAGQETQYF
DNA: TGTGCCAGCAGCTTAAACCCCTCCTTAGCGGGGCAAGAGACCCAGTACTTC

D: NA
J: TRBJ2-5
V: TRBV4-1
size: NA
CDR3: CASSQDAGTQYF
DNA: TGCGCCAGCAGCCAAGATGCGGGGACCCAGTACTTC

D: TRBD2
J: TRBJ2-2
V: TRBV2
size: NA
CDR3: CASISGTTTGELFF
DNA: TGTGCCAGCATTTCCGGGACTACCACCGGGGAGCTGTTTTTT

D: NA
J: TRBJ2-7
V: TRBV27
size: NA
CDR3: CASSQAGRPRYEQYF
DNA: TGTGCCAGCTCACAGGCCGGTCGCCCCCGTTACGAGCAGTACTTC

D: NA
J: TRBJ2-2
V: TRBV14
size: NA
CDR3: CASSQRTRNTGELFF
DNA: TGTGCCAGCAGCCAACGTACCAGGAACACCGGGGAGCTGTTTTTT

D: NA
J: TRBJ2-1
V: TRBV7-3
size: NA
CDR3: CASSLRSGDEQFF
DNA: TGTGCCAGCAGCTTAAGGTCAGGGGATGAGCAGTTCTTC

D: TRBD1
J: TRBJ1-1
V: TRBV28
size: NA
CDR3: CASSQGQFYTEAFF
DNA: TGTGCCAGCAGCCAGGGACAGTTTTACACTGAAGCTTTCTTT

D: TRBD1
J: TRBJ2-5
V: TRBV28
size: NA
CDR3: CASGTGGGIETQYF
DNA: TGTGCCAGCGGGACAGGGGGGGGTATAGAGACCCAGTACTTC

D: NA
J: TRBJ2-1
V: TRBV7-9
size: NA
CDR3: CASSLAGGAYNEQFF
DNA: TGTGCCAGCAGCTTAGCGGGGGGAGCCTACAATGAGCAGTTCTTC

D: NA
J: TRBJ2-2
V: TRBV14
size: NA
CDR3: CASSQDLYGELFF
DNA: TGTGCCAGCAGCCAAGATCTGTACGGGGAGCTGTTTTTT

D: NA
J: TRBJ1-6
V: TRBV28
size: NA
CDR3: CASSLRDTGKRSPLHF
DNA: TGTGCCAGCAGTTTAAGGGACACAGGAAAAAGATCACCCCTCCACTTT

D: NA
J: TRBJ1-2
V: TRBV2
size: NA
CDR3: CASSDQAYGYTF
DNA: TGTGCCAGCAGTGATCAGGCGTATGGCTACACCTTC

D: NA
J: TRBJ2-1
V: TRBV28
size: NA
CDR3: CASSEIARSYNEQFF
DNA: TGTGCCAGCAGCGAGATAGCTAGGTCCTACAATGAGCAGTTCTTC

D: TRBD2
J: TRBJ2-1
V: TRBV19
size: NA
CDR3: CASTSGAGGYNEQFF
DNA: TGTGCCAGTACCAGCGGAGCGGGGGGGTACAATGAGCAGTTCTTC

D: NA
J: TRBJ1-4
V: TRBV3-1/TRBV3-2
size: NA
CDR3: CASSPGFGPSLEKLFF
DNA: TGTGCCAGCAGCCCCGGGTTCGGCCCCTCCCTGGAAAAACTGTTTTTT

D: TRBD2
J: TRBJ2-3
V: TRBV30
size: NA
CDR3: CAWSVRSGITDTQYF
DNA: TGTGCCTGGAGTGTACGAAGCGGGATCACAGATACGCAGTATTTT

D: TRBD2
J: TRBJ2-1
V: TRBV7-9
size: NA
CDR3: CASDVAGGWHNEQFF
DNA: TGTGCCAGCGATGTAGCGGGGGGATGGCACAATGAGCAGTTCTTC

D: TRBD2
J: TRBJ2-3
V: TRBV4-1
size: NA
CDR3: CASSLQRGVTDTQYF
DNA: TGCGCCAGCAGCCTTCAGCGGGGGGTCACAGATACGCAGTATTTT

D: NA
J: TRBJ1-1
V: TRBV24-1
size: NA
CDR3: CATSDTGYEAFF
DNA: TGTGCCACCAGTGACACAGGATATGAAGCTTTCTTT

D: NA
J: TRBJ2-3
V: TRBV14
size: once
CDR3: CASSLRDTQYF
DNA: TGTGCCAGCAGCCTTCGGGATACGCAGTATTTT

D: NA
J: TRBJ1-6
V: TRBV10-3
size: few
CDR3: CAISEGQGRGSPLHF
DNA: TGTGCCATCAGTGAGGGGCAGGGGCGAGGTTCACCCCTCCACTTT

D: TRBD2
J: TRBJ2-2
V: TRBV5-4
size: few
CDR3: CASSPGTSGYTGELFF
DNA: TGTGCCAGCAGCCCCGGGACTAGCGGGTACACCGGGGAGCTGTTTTTT

D: NA
J: TRBJ1-1
V: TRBV6-5
size: NA
CDR3: CASSPYTEAFF
DNA: TGTGCCAGCAGTCCCTACACTGAAGCTTTCTTT

D: NA
J: TRBJ2-7
V: TRBV11-2
size: NA
CDR3: CASSLDRISYEQYF
DNA: TGTGCCAGCAGCCTCGACAGGATCTCCTACGAGCAGTACTTC

D: NA
J: TRBJ2-7
V: TRBV2
size: NA
CDR3: CASINSESSYEQYF
DNA: TGTGCCAGCATAAACAGTGAGAGCTCCTACGAGCAGTACTTC

D: NA
J: TRBJ1-2
V: TRBV28
size: NA
CDR3: CASSLYRINYGYTF
DNA: TGTGCCAGCAGTTTGTACAGGATAAACTATGGCTACACCTTC

D: TRBD1
J: TRBJ1-2
V: TRBV19
size: NA
CDR3: CASTPSGDRGFVGYTF
DNA: TGTGCCAGTACCCCCTCAGGGGACAGGGGGTTTGTTGGCTACACCTTC

D: NA
J: TRBJ2-3
V: TRBV18
size: NA
CDR3: CASSPLPSSTDTQYF
DNA: TGTGCCAGCTCACCACTTCCCTCTAGCACAGATACGCAGTATTTT

D: TRBD2
J: TRBJ2-7
V: TRBV3-1/TRBV3-2
size: NA
CDR3: CASSQTGLAGDEQYF
DNA: TGTGCCAGCAGCCAAACTGGGCTAGCGGGAGACGAGCAGTACTTC

D: NA
J: TRBJ1-1
V: TRBV3-1/TRBV3-2
size: few
CDR3: CASSPPISTTKAFF
DNA: TGTGCCAGCAGCCCTCCTATAAGTACGACAAAGGCTTTCTTT

D: TRBD2
J: TRBJ2-1
V: TRBV7-9
size: NA
CDR3: CASSSREENNEQFF
DNA: TGTGCCAGCAGCTCCCGGGAGGAAAACAATGAGCAGTTCTTC

D: TRBD2
J: TRBJ2-7
V: TRBV5-5
size: NA
CDR3: CASSLEGLALYEQYF
DNA: TGTGCCAGCAGCTTGGAGGGACTAGCTCTCTACGAGCAGTACTTC

D: NA
J: TRBJ1-1
V: TRBV10-3
size: NA
CDR3: CAISAGGSLNTEAFF
DNA: TGTGCCATCAGCGCGGGGGGCAGTCTGAACACTGAAGCTTTCTTT

D: NA
J: TRBJ1-6
V: TRBV18
size: NA
CDR3: CASSQLRDKDSPLHF
DNA: TGTGCCAGCTCACAGCTCCGGGACAAAGATTCACCCCTCCACTTT